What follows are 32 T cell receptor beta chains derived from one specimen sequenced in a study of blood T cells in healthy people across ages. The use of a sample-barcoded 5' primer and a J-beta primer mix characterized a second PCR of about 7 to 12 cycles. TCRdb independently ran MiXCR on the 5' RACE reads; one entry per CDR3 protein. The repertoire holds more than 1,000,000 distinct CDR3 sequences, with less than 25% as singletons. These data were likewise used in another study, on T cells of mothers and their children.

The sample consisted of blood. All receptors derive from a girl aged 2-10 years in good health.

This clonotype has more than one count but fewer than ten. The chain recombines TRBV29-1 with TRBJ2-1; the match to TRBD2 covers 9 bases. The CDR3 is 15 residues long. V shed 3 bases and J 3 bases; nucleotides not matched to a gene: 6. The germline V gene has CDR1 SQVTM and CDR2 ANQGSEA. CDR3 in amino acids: CSVDGLTSGYNEQFF. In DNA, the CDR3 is TGCAGCGTTGATGGGTTGACTAGCGGCTACAATGAGCAGTTCTTC.

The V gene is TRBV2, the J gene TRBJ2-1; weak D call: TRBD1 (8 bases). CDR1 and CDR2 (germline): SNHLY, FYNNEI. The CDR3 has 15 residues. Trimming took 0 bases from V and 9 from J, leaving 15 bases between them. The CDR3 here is CASSEANTGGGEQFF. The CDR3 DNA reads TGTGCCAGCAGTGAAGCGAATACAGGGGGGGGTGAGCAGTTCTTC.

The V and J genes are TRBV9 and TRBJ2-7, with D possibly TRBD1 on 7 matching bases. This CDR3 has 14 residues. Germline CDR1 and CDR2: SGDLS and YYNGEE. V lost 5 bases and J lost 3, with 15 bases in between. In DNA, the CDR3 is TGTGCCAGCAGTGGTCACAGGGGAGGCTACGAGCAGTACTTC. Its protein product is CASSGHRGGYEQYF. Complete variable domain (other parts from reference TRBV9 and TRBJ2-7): DSGVTQTPKHLITATGQRVTLRCSPRSGDLSVYWYQQSLDQGLQFLIQYYNGEERAKGNILERFSAQQFPDLHSELNLSSLELGDSALYFCASSGHRGGYEQYFGPGTRLTVT.

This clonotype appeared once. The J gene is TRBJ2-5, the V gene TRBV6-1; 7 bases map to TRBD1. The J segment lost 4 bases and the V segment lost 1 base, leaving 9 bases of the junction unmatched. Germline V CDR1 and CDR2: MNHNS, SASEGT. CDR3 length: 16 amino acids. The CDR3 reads CASSEGTGVWGETQYF. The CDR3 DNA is TGTGCCAGCAGTGAAGGTACAGGGGTATGGGGAGAGACCCAGTACTTC.

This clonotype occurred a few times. CDR3 nucleotides: TGTGCCAGCAGCAGATATAACTATGGCTACACCTTC. It specifies CASSRYNYGYTF. This sequence joins TRBV6-2 or TRBV6-3 and TRBJ1-2; D not certain. CDR3 length: 12 residues. The V and J ends lost 6 bases and 1 base respectively, with 6 bases between them. Germline assignment: CDR1 MNHEY and CDR2 SVGEGT.

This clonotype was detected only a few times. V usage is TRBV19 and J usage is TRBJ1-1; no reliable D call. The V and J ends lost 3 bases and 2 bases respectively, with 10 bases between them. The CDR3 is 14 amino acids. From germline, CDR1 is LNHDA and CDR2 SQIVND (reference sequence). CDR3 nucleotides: TGTGCCAGTAGTATTTACGAGGGAAACACTGAAGCTTTCTTT. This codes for CASSIYEGNTEAFF.

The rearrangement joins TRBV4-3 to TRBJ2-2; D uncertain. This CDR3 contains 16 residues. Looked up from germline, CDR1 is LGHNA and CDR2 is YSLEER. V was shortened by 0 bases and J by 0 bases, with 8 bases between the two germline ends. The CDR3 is CASSQEPDSNTGELFF. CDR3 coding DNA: TGCGCCAGCAGCCAAGAGCCCGACTCGAACACCGGGGAGCTGTTTTTT.

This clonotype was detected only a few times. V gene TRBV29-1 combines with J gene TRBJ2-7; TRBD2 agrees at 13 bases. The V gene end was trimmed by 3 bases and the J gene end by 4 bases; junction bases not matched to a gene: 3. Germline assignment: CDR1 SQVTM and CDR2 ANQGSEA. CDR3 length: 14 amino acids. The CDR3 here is CSVEGLAGQYEQYF. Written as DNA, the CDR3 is TGCAGCGTTGAGGGACTAGCGGGACAATACGAGCAGTACTTC.

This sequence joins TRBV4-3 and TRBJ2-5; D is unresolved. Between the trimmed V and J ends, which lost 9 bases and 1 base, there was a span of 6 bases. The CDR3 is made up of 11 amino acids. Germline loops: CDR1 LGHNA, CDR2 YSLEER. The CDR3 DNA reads TGCGCCAGTATCATCCAAGAGACCCAGTACTTC. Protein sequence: CASIIQETQYF.

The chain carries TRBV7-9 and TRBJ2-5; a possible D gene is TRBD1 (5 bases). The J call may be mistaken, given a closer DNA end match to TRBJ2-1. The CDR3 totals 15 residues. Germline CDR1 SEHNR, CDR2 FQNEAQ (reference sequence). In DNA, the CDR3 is TGTGCCAGCAGCCCAATCAGGGAACCTTACAATGAGCAGTTCTTC. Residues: CASSPIREPYNEQFF.

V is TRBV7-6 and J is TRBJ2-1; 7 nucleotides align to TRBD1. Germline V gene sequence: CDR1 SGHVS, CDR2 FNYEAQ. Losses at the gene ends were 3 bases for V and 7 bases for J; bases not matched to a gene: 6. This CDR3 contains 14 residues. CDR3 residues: CASSFSSGGNEQFF. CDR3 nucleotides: TGTGCCAGCAGCTTCTCCTCAGGGGGTAATGAGCAGTTCTTC.

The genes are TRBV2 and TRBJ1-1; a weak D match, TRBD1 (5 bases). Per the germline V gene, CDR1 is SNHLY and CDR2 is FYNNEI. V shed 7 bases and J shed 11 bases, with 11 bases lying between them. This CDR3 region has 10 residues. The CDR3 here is CASIGGLAFF. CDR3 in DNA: TGTGCCAGCATCGGGGGGTTGGCTTTCTTT.

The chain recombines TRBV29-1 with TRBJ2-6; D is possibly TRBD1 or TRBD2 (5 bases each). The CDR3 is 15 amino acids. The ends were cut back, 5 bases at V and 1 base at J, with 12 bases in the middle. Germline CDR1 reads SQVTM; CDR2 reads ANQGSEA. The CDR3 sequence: CSVLTWGSGANVLTF. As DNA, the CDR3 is TGCAGCGTTCTTACCTGGGGGTCTGGGGCCAACGTCCTGACTTTC.

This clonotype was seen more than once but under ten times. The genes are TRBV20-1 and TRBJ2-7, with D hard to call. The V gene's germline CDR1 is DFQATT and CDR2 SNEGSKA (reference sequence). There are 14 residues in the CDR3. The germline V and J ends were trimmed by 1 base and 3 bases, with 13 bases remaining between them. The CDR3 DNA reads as TGCAGTGCTAGAGGGCTTTTCCTAGGCTACGAGCAGTACTTC. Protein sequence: CSARGLFLGYEQYF.

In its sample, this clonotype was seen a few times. This chain's CDR3 is CASSPRGSGGLSRNNEQFF. In DNA, the CDR3 is TGTGCCAGCAGCCCCAGGGGTAGCGGGGGACTATCCAGAAATAATGAGCAGTTCTTC. The chain employs TRBV7-6 and TRBJ2-1, with 9 positions matching TRBD2. V lost 5 bases to trimming and J lost 7 bases; unmatched junction nucleotides: 21. Germline V gene sequence: CDR1 SGHVS, CDR2 FNYEAQ. CDR3 size: 19 residues.

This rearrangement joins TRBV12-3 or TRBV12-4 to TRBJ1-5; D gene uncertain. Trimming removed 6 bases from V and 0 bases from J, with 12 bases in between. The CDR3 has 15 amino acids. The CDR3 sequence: CASRAMGGSNQPQHF. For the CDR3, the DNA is TGTGCCAGCAGGGCAATGGGTGGTAGCAATCAGCCCCAGCATTTT.

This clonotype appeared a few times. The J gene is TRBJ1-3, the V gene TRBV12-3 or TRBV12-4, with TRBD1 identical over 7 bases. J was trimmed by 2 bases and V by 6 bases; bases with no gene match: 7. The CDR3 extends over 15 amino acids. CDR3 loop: CASRFGDSTGNTIYF. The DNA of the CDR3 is TGTGCCAGCAGGTTCGGGGACAGTACTGGAAACACCATATATTTT.

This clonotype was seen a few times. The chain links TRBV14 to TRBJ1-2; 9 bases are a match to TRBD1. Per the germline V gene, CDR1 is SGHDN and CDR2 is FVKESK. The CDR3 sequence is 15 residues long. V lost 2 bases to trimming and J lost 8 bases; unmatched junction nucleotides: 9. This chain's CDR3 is CASSQRLTGGPGYTF. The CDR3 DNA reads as TGTGCCAGCAGCCAACGGCTTACAGGGGGCCCGGGCTACACCTTC.

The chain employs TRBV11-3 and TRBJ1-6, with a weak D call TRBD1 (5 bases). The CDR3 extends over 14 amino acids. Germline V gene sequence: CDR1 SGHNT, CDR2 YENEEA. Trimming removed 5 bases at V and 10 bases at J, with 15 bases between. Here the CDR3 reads CASSTRSGGSPLHF. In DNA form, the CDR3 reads TGTGCCAGCAGCACAAGGTCGGGGGGATCACCCCTCCACTTT.

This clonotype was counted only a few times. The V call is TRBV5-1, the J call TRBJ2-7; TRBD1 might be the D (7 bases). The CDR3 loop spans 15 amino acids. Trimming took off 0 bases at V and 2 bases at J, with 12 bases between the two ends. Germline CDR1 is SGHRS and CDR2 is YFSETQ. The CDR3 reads CASSLETGRTYEQYF. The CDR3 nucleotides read TGCGCCAGCAGCTTGGAGACAGGGAGGACCTACGAGCAGTACTTC.

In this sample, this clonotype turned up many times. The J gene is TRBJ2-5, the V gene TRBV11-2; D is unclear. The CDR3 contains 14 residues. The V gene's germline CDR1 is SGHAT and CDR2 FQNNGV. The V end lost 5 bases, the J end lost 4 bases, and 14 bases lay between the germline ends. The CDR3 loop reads CASSQYLSGETQYF. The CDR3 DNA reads TGTGCCAGCAGCCAATACTTGTCAGGAGAGACCCAGTACTTC.

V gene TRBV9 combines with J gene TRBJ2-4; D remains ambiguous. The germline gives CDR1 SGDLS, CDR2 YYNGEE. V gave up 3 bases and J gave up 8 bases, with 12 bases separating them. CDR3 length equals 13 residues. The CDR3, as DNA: TGTGCCAGCAGCGCCGAGCTAAGTGACATTCAGTACTTC. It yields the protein CASSAELSDIQYF. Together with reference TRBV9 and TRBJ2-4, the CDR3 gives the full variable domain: DSGVTQTPKHLITATGQRVTLRCSPRSGDLSVYWYQQSLDQGLQFLIQYYNGEERAKGNILERFSAQQFPDLHSELNLSSLELGDSALYFCASSAELSDIQYFGAGTRLSVL.

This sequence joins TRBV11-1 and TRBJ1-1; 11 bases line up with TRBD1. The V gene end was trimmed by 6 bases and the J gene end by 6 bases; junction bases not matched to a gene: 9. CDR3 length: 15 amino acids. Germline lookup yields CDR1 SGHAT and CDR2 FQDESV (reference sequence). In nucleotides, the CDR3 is TGTGCCAGCAGTTGGGGGACAGGGGGGTTCCCTGAAGCTTTCTTT. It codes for CASSWGTGGFPEAFF.

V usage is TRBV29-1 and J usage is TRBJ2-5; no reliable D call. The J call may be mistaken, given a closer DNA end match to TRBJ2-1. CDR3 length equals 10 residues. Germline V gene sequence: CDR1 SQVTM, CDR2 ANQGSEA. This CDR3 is CSVELPEQFF. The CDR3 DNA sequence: TGCAGCGTTGAACTTCCTGAGCAGTTCTTC.

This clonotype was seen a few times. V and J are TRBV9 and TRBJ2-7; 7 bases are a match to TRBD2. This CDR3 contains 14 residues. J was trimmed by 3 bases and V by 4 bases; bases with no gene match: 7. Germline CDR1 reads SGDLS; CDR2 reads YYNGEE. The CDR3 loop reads CASSSGTVRYEQYF. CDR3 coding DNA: TGTGCCAGCAGCAGCGGGACGGTACGCTACGAGCAGTACTTC.

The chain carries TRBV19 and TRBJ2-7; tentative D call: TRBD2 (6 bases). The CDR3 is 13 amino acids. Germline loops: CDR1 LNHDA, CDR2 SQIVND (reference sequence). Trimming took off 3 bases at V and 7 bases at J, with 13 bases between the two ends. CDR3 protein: CASSMEGSEEQYF. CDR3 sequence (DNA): TGTGCCAGTAGTATGGAGGGAAGTGAGGAGCAGTACTTC.

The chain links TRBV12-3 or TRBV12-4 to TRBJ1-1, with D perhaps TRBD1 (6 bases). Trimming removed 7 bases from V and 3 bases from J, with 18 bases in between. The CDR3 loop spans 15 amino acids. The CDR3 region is CASIPLDGGHTEAFF. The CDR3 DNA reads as TGTGCCAGCATCCCCTTAGACGGGGGGCACACTGAAGCTTTCTTT.

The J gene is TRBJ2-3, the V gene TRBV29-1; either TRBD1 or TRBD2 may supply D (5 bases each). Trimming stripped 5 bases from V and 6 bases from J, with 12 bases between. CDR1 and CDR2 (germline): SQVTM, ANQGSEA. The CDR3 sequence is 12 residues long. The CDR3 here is CSVLQDSDTQYF. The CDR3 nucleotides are TGCAGCGTTCTACAGGACTCCGATACGCAGTATTTT.

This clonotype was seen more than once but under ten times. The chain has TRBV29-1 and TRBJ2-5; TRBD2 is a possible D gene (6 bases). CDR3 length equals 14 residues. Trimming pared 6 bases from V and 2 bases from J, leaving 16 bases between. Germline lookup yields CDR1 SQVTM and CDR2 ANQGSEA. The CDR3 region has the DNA TGCAGCGTGGAGGGCTGGGGGACGCAAGAGACCCAGTACTTC. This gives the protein CSVEGWGTQETQYF.

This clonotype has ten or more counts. The CDR3 protein is CASRSTSGRADEQFF. DNA for the CDR3: TGTGCCAGCAGGTCGACTAGCGGGAGGGCCGATGAGCAGTTCTTC. The chain combines TRBV2 with TRBJ2-1; TRBD2 matches at 14 bases. Germline assignment: CDR1 SNHLY and CDR2 FYNNEI. CDR3 length: 15 residues. The junction had 6 bases not matched to a gene; V was cut back by 6 bases and J by 8 bases.

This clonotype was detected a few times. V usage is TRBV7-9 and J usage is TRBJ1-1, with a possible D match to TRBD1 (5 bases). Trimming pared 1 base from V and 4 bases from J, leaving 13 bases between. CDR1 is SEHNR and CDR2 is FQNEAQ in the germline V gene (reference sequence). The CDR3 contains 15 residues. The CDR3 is CASSLGEGTSTEAFF. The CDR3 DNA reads TGTGCCAGCAGCTTAGGGGAGGGGACGAGCACTGAAGCTTTCTTT.

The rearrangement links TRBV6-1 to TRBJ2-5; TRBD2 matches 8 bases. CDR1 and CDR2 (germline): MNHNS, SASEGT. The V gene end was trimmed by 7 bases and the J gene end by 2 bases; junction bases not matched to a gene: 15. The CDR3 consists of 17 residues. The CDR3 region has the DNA TGTGCCAGCACCGAAGGGTGGGCGGGGGGATTTCAAGAGACCCAGTACTTC. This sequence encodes CASTEGWAGGFQETQYF.